This entry features one TCR beta chain sequence. Using immunoSEQ multiplex PCR, the repertoire was profiled, and TCRdb retains in-frame clones only, with some absent. The sample records 350,000 to 400,000 clones, 85% to 90% being singletons. The sample is drawn from a study of blood T cell repertoires in COVID-19. Across the whole study: In each case, the material was cDNA or gDNA derived from T cells, B-cell-depleted T cells, or PBMCs.

The CDR3 loop spans 13 amino acids. Germline assignment: CDR1 SGHTA and CDR2 FQGTGA. Deletions cut 4 bases from V and 2 bases from J, with 7 bases between. The age range of participants was about 18 to 89 years, with residence in about 25 US areas. Participants' reported clinical history set cohort assignment. Recovered status applied to Cohort 3 donors who had two consecutive negative PCRs. It also applied to those with clearance or with symptom resolution. The sample comprised PBMCs or T cells enriched from blood (not recorded which). The genes are TRBV7-3 and TRBJ2-3, with D tentatively TRBD2 (5 bases). This receptor was taken from a woman between 18 and 30 years old who had recovered from COVID-19. CDR3: CASSSDYTDTQYF. CDR3 bases: TGTGCCAGCAGCTCTGACTACACAGATACGCAGTATTTT.